These 30 T cell receptor beta chains were sequenced from one sample in a study of vaccination and CD4 T cells after COVID-19. An Oncomine TCR Beta short-read assay was used to sequence the DNA from cultured CD4+ T cells. From the PCR reads, TCRdb called clonotypes with MiXCR, one entry per CDR3 protein. The sample lists thousands of distinct CDR3 sequences; 55% to 60% were seen once. Regarding treatment: approximately 11-day PBMC culture with coronavirus spike peptide pools or control peptides (ViraFEST assay). These receptors have no known antigen. Specimen: CD4+ T cells from blood, cultured in vitro. These receptors were taken from a human donor who had recovered from COVID-19.

This sequence joins TRBV20-1 and TRBJ2-7; 8 bases are a match to TRBD1. Germline CDR1 DFQATT, CDR2 SNEGSKA (reference sequence). The CDR3 covers 12 residues. V shed 0 bases and J 9 bases; nucleotides not matched to a gene: 4. This chain's CDR3 is CSARDRGQGQYF. The CDR3, as DNA: TGCAGTGCTAGAGATCGTGGACAGGGGCAGTACTTC.

The J gene is TRBJ2-7, the V gene TRBV29-1, with TRBD1 identical over 8 bases. The CDR3 is 13 amino acids. The germline gives CDR1 SQVTM, CDR2 ANQGSEA. Trimming cost V 7 bases and J 6 bases; bases outside gene matches: 11. CDR3 residues: CSASGQAGSEQYF. The CDR3 region has the DNA TGCAGCGCCTCGGGACAGGCAGGATCCGAGCAGTACTTC.

This clonotype came up once. V is TRBV15 and J is TRBJ2-3; the D gene is possibly TRBD1 (5 bases). Germline assignment: CDR1 LNHNV and CDR2 YYDKDF (reference sequence). The CDR3 is 13 amino acids. Trimming cost V 0 bases and J 5 bases, with 6 bases left between them. The CDR3 DNA reads as TGTGCCACCAGCAGAGATAGGGGAGATACGCAGTATTTT. It codes for CATSRDRGDTQYF.

This clonotype was seen more than once but under ten times. The chain carries TRBV12-3 or TRBV12-4 and TRBJ2-1; tentatively, D is TRBD2 (5 bases). V lost 6 bases and J 8 bases, leaving 17 bases between the germline ends. The CDR3 sequence is 14 residues long. CDR3 nucleotides: TGTGCCAGCAGCTTACCTCGGGATAACGATGAGCAGTTCTTC. Protein: CASSLPRDNDEQFF.

This sequence joins TRBV6-2 or TRBV6-3 and TRBJ2-5; D may match TRBD1 or TRBD2 (5 bases each). This CDR3 contains 15 residues. Between the trimmed V and J ends, which lost 7 bases and 3 bases, there was a span of 18 bases. Germline V CDR1 and CDR2: MNHEY, SVGEGT. The CDR3 loop is CASMTGAVPKETQYF. The CDR3 DNA follows: TGTGCCAGCATGACCGGGGCTGTACCAAAAGAGACCCAGTACTTC.

J is TRBJ2-3 and V is TRBV12-3 or TRBV12-4; D remains unclear. The CDR3 is 14 residues long. The V and J ends lost 3 bases and 1 base respectively, with 8 bases between them. CDR3 nucleotide sequence: TGTGCCAGCAGTTTGTCTCGGGGCACAGATACGCAGTATTTT. Protein product: CASSLSRGTDTQYF.

J is TRBJ1-2 and V is TRBV7-2; no definite D call. Germline V gives CDR1 SGHTA, CDR2 FQGNSA. CDR3 length: 16 amino acids. The V end lost 1 base, the J end lost 0 bases, and 12 bases lay between the germline ends. CDR3 protein: CASSLVAWASNYGYTF. CDR3 in DNA: TGTGCCAGCAGCTTAGTCGCCTGGGCCTCTAACTATGGCTACACCTTC.

The V gene is TRBV20-1, the J gene TRBJ2-7; 8 bases map to TRBD2. The J segment lost 5 bases and the V segment lost 5 bases, leaving 14 bases of the junction unmatched. The CDR3 runs 15 residues. The V gene's germline CDR1 is DFQATT and CDR2 SNEGSKA (reference sequence). Written as DNA, the CDR3 is TGCAGTGCTCCCACCGTTCTGGCGGGAGGAAACGAGCAGTACTTC. Translation gives CSAPTVLAGGNEQYF.

This clonotype was detected only once. V is TRBV12-3 or TRBV12-4 and J is TRBJ1-2; 7 bases fit TRBD1. This CDR3 comprises 13 residues. The V segment lost 6 bases and the J segment 8 bases; nucleotides outside the gene matches: 9. In DNA, the CDR3 is TGTGCCAGCAGCACCACAGGGGCGAGGGGCTACACCTTC. Translating it yields CASSTTGARGYTF.

The V call is TRBV6-1, the J call TRBJ1-5, with 8 positions matching TRBD1. V lost 6 bases to trimming and J lost 3 bases; unmatched junction nucleotides: 7. CDR1 is MNHNS, CDR2 SASEGT, per germline. The CDR3 contains 15 residues. The CDR3 is CASRGGQGLNQPQHF. Here the CDR3 DNA reads TGTGCCAGCAGAGGCGGACAGGGACTCAATCAGCCCCAGCATTTT.

This clonotype appeared a few times. This chain uses TRBV5-4 with TRBJ1-2; D unresolved. V was clipped by 2 bases and J by 2 bases, with 13 bases between them. The CDR3 has 15 residues. Per germline, CDR1 SGHNT and CDR2 YYREEE (reference sequence). CDR3 nucleotide sequence: TGTGCCAGCAGCTTTGATCCCTCGGCCAACTATGGCTACACCTTC. Translation: CASSFDPSANYGYTF.

In this sample, this clonotype turned up once. The chain employs TRBV7-9 and TRBJ2-3, with D tentatively TRBD1 or TRBD2 (5 bases each). Germline CDR1 is SEHNR and CDR2 is FQNEAQ (reference sequence). V lost 3 bases, J lost 2 bases, and 6 bases lay in between. The CDR3 runs to 13 residues. The chain's CDR3 is CASSLGTTDTQYF. The DNA of the CDR3 is TGTGCCAGCAGCTTGGGGACCACAGATACGCAGTATTTT.

This clonotype occurred a few times. The J gene is TRBJ1-1, the V gene TRBV20-1; D perhaps matches TRBD1 (6 bases). V shed 5 bases and J shed 4 bases, with 20 bases lying between them. Germline-derived CDR1 and CDR2 are DFQATT and SNEGSKA (reference sequence). CDR3 size: 15 residues. The CDR3 loop reads CSASNRGARVTEAFF. The CDR3 bases are TGCAGTGCTTCAAATAGGGGGGCTCGGGTCACTGAAGCTTTCTTT.

This chain links TRBV24-1 with TRBJ2-3; 9 bases line up with TRBD1. CDR1 is KGHDR, CDR2 SFDVKD, per germline. V dropped 2 bases and J dropped 6; count of bases not matched to a gene: 5. This CDR3 comprises 15 residues. CDR3 sequence reads: CATSDWTGVHDTQYF. The DNA of the CDR3 is TGTGCCACCAGTGATTGGACAGGGGTTCACGATACGCAGTATTTT.

This clonotype has more than one count but fewer than ten. The rearrangement joins TRBV27 to TRBJ1-6; 7 bases map to TRBD1. The CDR3 totals 16 residues. Trimming cost V 4 bases and J 2 bases; bases outside gene matches: 5. The germline V gene encodes CDR1 MNHEY and CDR2 SMNVEV (reference sequence). The DNA of the CDR3 is TGTGCCAGCAGTTCGGACAGGCTCGCCTATAATTCACCCCTCCACTTT. As protein: CASSSDRLAYNSPLHF.

The rearrangement joins TRBV6-5 to TRBJ2-1; 10 bases are shared with TRBD2. CDR3 length: 16 residues. Trimming cost V 1 base and J 7 bases; bases outside gene matches: 7. From germline, CDR1 is MNHEY and CDR2 SVGAGI. The CDR3 here is CASSYWLAGEGNEQFF. In DNA form, the CDR3 reads TGTGCCAGCAGTTACTGGCTAGCGGGAGAGGGTAATGAGCAGTTCTTC.

The V gene is TRBV24-1, the J gene TRBJ2-3; 7 nucleotides align to TRBD1. Germline V CDR1 and CDR2: KGHDR, SFDVKD. The CDR3 consists of 14 residues. After removal of 5 bases from V and 2 bases from J, the junction contained 3 bases not matched to a gene. The CDR3 reads CATSGQGPTDTQYF. The CDR3 bases are TGTGCCACCAGTGGACAGGGCCCCACAGATACGCAGTATTTT.

This clonotype was observed a few times. CDR3 sequence reads: CASSPNSAGDGDTQYF. In DNA, the CDR3 is TGTGCCAGCTCACCGAATTCAGCGGGGGACGGGGATACGCAGTATTTT. The chain employs TRBV18 and TRBJ2-3; TRBD2 aligns across 8 bases. The CDR3 loop spans 16 amino acids. Germline V gene data show CDR1 as KGHSH and CDR2 as LQKENI. Unmatched junction bases numbered 11, after V lost 3 bases and J lost 6 bases. The entire variable domain, with the rest obtained from reference TRBV18 and TRBJ2-3, is as follows: NAGVMQNPRHLVRRRGQEARLRCSPMKGHSHVYWYRQLPEEGLKFMVYLQKENIIDESGMPKERFSAEFPKEGPSILRIQQVVRGDSAAYFCASSPNSAGDGDTQYFGPGTRLTVL.

The rearrangement joins TRBV11-2 to TRBJ1-2, with 8 bases identical to TRBD1. This CDR3 region has 14 residues. CDR1 SGHAT and CDR2 FQNNGV come from the germline V gene. J gave up 14 bases and V 5 bases, and 16 bases lay outside the gene matches. As DNA, the CDR3 is TGTGCCAGCAGCCCGCCCTCGGACAGGGCCGGGGTAACCTTC. As protein: CASSPPSDRAGVTF.

The chain couples TRBV2 to TRBJ2-1; 7 bases align to TRBD2. J was trimmed by 5 bases and V by 9 bases; bases with no gene match: 7. This CDR3 has 13 residues. Germline values: CDR1 SNHLY, CDR2 FYNNEI. CDR3 coding DNA: TGTGCCAGTGGGGAGGGAGTGGACAATGAGCAGTTCTTC. Translation: CASGEGVDNEQFF.

The V gene is TRBV3-1, the J gene TRBJ2-7, with TRBD1 identical over 8 bases. Losses at the gene ends were 5 bases for V and 12 bases for J; bases not matched to a gene: 6. The CDR3 spans 11 residues. Germline V gives CDR1 LGHDT, CDR2 YNNKEL (reference sequence). Written as DNA, the CDR3 is TGTGCCAGCAGCTCGGACAGGGAGAGGTACTTC. Protein product: CASSSDRERYF.

The chain has TRBV20-1 and TRBJ1-3, with D maybe TRBD1 (5 bases). Looked up from germline, CDR1 is DFQATT and CDR2 is SNEGSKA (reference sequence). The CDR3 runs 14 residues. Trimming shortened V by 1 base and J by 3 bases, and 10 bases separated the two germline ends. The CDR3 loop is CSARGGGNGNTIYF. The CDR3 nucleotides are TGCAGTGCTAGAGGGGGGGGGAATGGAAACACCATATATTTT.

The V gene is TRBV19, the J gene TRBJ2-1; the match to TRBD2 covers 10 bases. Germline V gene lookup returns CDR1 LNHDA and CDR2 SQIVND (reference sequence). CDR3 length equals 18 residues. The ends lost 3 bases at V and 3 bases at J; junction bases unmatched: 11. Here the CDR3 reads CASSISLAGVLSYNEQFF. The CDR3 bases are TGTGCCAGTAGTATTAGCCTAGCGGGAGTCCTTAGCTACAATGAGCAGTTCTTC.

The chain recombines TRBV30 with TRBJ1-1; the D gene is possibly TRBD1 (5 bases). CDR3 length equals 13 residues. The V gene's germline CDR1 is GTSNPN and CDR2 SVGIG (reference sequence). V lost 2 bases to trimming and J lost 2 bases, with 9 bases between them. For the CDR3, the DNA is TGTGCCTGGAGTCCGCAGGGTAACACTGAAGCTTTCTTT. This encodes CAWSPQGNTEAFF.

About this clonotype: At one end, the junction sequence differs from germline, possibly due to a read error. V usage is TRBV6-2 or TRBV6-3 and J usage is TRBJ1-5, with a possible D match to TRBD1 (6 bases). CDR1 is MNHEY, CDR2 SVGEGT, per germline. The CDR3 is 14 amino acids. DNA of the CDR3: TGTGCCAGCAGACTTGAGGACAGTGATCAGGCCCAGCATTTT. Its translation: CASRLEDSDQAQHF.

The sample holds a few counts of this clonotype. The rearrangement uses TRBV24-1 and TRBJ1-1; maybe TRBD1 (5 bases). The germline CDR1 and CDR2 sequences are KGHDR and SFDVKD. This CDR3 spans 15 amino acids. The V and J ends lost 2 bases and 4 bases respectively, with 13 bases between them. For the CDR3, the DNA is TGTGCCACCAGTGATTCAGGGACGGGAAGCACTGAAGCTTTCTTT. Residues: CATSDSGTGSTEAFF.

This clonotype is labeled large (0.1 to 1%). The rearrangement uses TRBV24-1 and TRBJ2-5; D remains unclear. Trimming pared 6 bases from V and 4 bases from J, leaving 5 bases between. CDR3 size: 11 residues. Germline CDR1 and CDR2: KGHDR and SFDVKD. CDR3 coding DNA: TGTGCCACCAGTCGTGGAGAGACCCAGTACTTC. This translates into CATSRGETQYF.

The chain combines TRBV27 with TRBJ1-5, with D unclear. Germline CDR1 MNHEY, CDR2 SMNVEV (reference sequence). This CDR3 region has 13 residues. Trimming removed 5 bases at V and 4 bases at J, with 9 bases between. The CDR3 here is CASSPHGNQPQHF. The CDR3 region has the DNA TGTGCCAGCAGTCCCCATGGTAATCAGCCCCAGCATTTT.

This clonotype was counted a few times. V usage is TRBV6-1 and J usage is TRBJ1-1; tentative D call: TRBD1 (5 bases). Germline V lookup: CDR1 MNHNS, CDR2 SASEGT. Trimming stripped 4 bases from V and 6 bases from J, with 12 bases between. The CDR3 has 13 residues. CDR3 bases: TGTGCCAGCAGTGGCTGGAGGGGCTCTGAAGCTTTCTTT. Encoded protein: CASSGWRGSEAFF.

Here the CDR3 reads CASTRGWREETQYF. In DNA, the CDR3 is TGTGCCAGCACCAGGGGTTGGAGGGAAGAGACCCAGTACTTC. The J gene is TRBJ2-5, the V gene TRBV9; tentatively, D is TRBD1 or TRBD2 (6 bases each). CDR1 and CDR2 from the germline V gene are SGDLS and YYNGEE. CDR3 length: 14 residues. V dropped 6 bases and J dropped 3 bases, with 15 bases sitting between them.